This TCR beta chain was observed in a study of identical twins (dated by TCRdb to 2016 to 2017). Regarding the study in general: The study deep-sequenced TCR alpha and beta repertoires from monozygotic twins, unrelated adults of various ages and cord blood to test whether fetal clonotypes persist. To rule out contamination, replicate twin experiments were performed at different times with different library preparation protocols. What the authors observed across the whole study: Out-of-frame TCR alpha sharing in monozygotic twins was systematically underestimated by recombination models, whereas sharing between unrelated individuals was in agreement with the recombination models. A weaker excess of twin sharing was found in beta out-of-frame sequences because the signal-to-noise ratio was lowered by fewer shared sequences. Compared with coincidental sharing between unrelated individuals, out-of-frame TCR alpha sequences shared between twins showed an excess of sequences with low generation probability. Zero-insertion analyses could be partly confounded by invariant T cells such as MAIT and iNKT, though diverse VJ usage argued against such confounding for most clonotypes. Fewer insertions were carried by abundant cord blood beta clonotypes; a weaker similar trend was observed in young adult naive repertoires, while no such trend was observed in memory repertoires. Because the same donors could not be followed over many years, the conclusions relied on cross-sectional statistical analysis.

A note on this clonotype: The antigen this receptor binds is unknown. The junction shows a germline mismatch at one end, possibly a read error.

The library was built by means of 5' RACE. TCRdb names Illumina HiSeq 2000 as the instrument used. A universal primer binding site was added through template switching, and the final cDNA carried a unique molecular identifier so that TCR cDNA molecules could be counted accurately. Specific primers in the conserved constant-segment region were used to synthesize first-strand cDNA for TCR alpha and beta chains. To control for contamination, every cDNA library was double barcoded, receiving both a SMART-Mk sample barcode and Illumina barcodes. TruSeq adapter sequences, together with Illumina sample barcodes, were added in two successive PCR steps. The TCR alpha and beta cDNA libraries were sequenced on the Illumina HiSeq platform using custom primers. The authors' analysis ran thus. MiGEC was used to process raw reads and extract unique molecular identifiers, and MiXCR was used to find CDR3 positions. For each individual, recombination models were inferred using an EM algorithm with the repgenHMM and IGoR tools. Shared clonotypes were analyzed with the tcR package in R, and sharing was normalized by the product of cloneset sizes. To study raw recombination free of thymic and clonal selection effects, out-of-frame nonproductive sequences were analyzed. TCRdb took the public reads, trimmed them with fastp at Q25, ran MiXCR for clone calling and kept in-frame beta chains. Identical CDR3 protein sequences are pooled into one entry, listed with their most common genes and DNA. The V and J calls reflect TCRdb's pipeline rather than the authors' work. This sample lists 200,000 to 250,000 distinct CDR3 sequences; approximately 12% were detected once. The ten largest account for about 4.1% of the sample.

The CDR3 runs 13 residues from the cysteine to the phenylalanine. The read is trimmed to its CDR3 DNA, 39 bases read in frame from base 1. CDR1 LGHNA and CDR2 YSLEER are derived from the germline V gene. Only healthy Caucasian donors were included. Three pairs of female monozygotic twins, all aged roughly 18 to 30 years, made up the twin cohort. Using Miltenyi CD45RO+ enrichment and human naive T-cell isolation kits, memory (CD45RO+) and naive T cells were isolated from PBMC. The same data also contributed to another study, on yellow fever vaccine responses in identical twins. The second study, in turn, reports: The authors reported that the T cell response to vaccination in identical twins appeared partly convergent and partly personalized. In the study, vaccine-responding T cell clones were precisely tracked in identical twins.

The specimen sequenced was memory (CD45RO+) T cells sorted from blood. In light of the paper, this sample's cell subset or site label describes: CD45RO+ enriched T cells. The clonotype was recovered from a woman aged 18 to 35 in good health. Here the chain combines TRBV4-3 and TRBJ2-7, with no D gene named confidently. The CDR3 loop reads CASNQEVRYEQNF. In nucleotide form, the sequence is TGCGCCAGCAACCAAGAGGTACGCTACGAGCAGAACTTC.